The 15 T cell receptor beta chains in this list originate from one sample, sequenced in a study of blood T cells in healthy people across ages (dated by TCRdb to between 2014 and 2016). Library construction relied on 5' RACE. Instrument used: Illumina HiSeq 2500. A second PCR of about 6 to 12 cycles was run with a J-beta primer mix and a sample-barcoded 5' primer. The raw public reads went through TCRdb reprocessing: fastp at Q25, MiXCR clone calling, in-frame beta chains kept. Every CDR3 protein is listed once, alongside the most common genes and DNA of its rows. For this sample there are fewer than 1.5 million distinct CDR3 sequences; approximately 38% appear just once. Together, the top ten hold 7.9% of the sample. What was sequenced was blood. These receptor sequences come from a woman aged 18-29 years in good health.

This clonotype was counted only a few times. The V gene is TRBV6-5, the J gene TRBJ1-2; 7 bases match TRBD1. CDR3 size: 14 residues. V trimming: 10 bases; J trimming: 1 base; junction bases outside the gene matches: 9. Germline loops: CDR1 MNHEY, CDR2 SVGAGI. The CDR3 loop is CATVRQGNNYGYTF. In nucleotides, the CDR3 is TGTGCCACTGTACGACAGGGTAATAACTATGGCTACACCTTC.

The V gene is TRBV4-1, the J gene TRBJ1-5, with D possibly being TRBD1 (6 bases). V was clipped by 0 bases and J by 2 bases, with 20 bases between them. The CDR3 runs to 19 residues. Germline CDR1 is MGHRA and CDR2 is YSYEKL. The CDR3 sequence: CASSQDVQTRGGRNQPQHF. DNA of the CDR3: TGCGCCAGCAGCCAAGATGTCCAGACAAGGGGGGGCCGCAATCAGCCCCAGCATTTT.

V and J are TRBV6-5 and TRBJ1-2; a possible D gene is TRBD1 (6 bases). V dropped 6 bases and J dropped 3 bases, with 20 bases sitting between them. Looked up from germline, CDR1 is MNHEY and CDR2 is SVGAGI. This CDR3 is built from 16 residues. The CDR3 DNA is TGTGCCAGCAGCAACACCCCAGGGGCAGAGGACTATGGCTACACCTTC. This translates into CASSNTPGAEDYGYTF.

V usage is TRBV6-6 and J usage is TRBJ2-7; no reliable D call. Trimming took 0 bases from V and 0 from J, leaving 9 bases between them. Germline CDR1 reads MNHNY; CDR2 reads SVGAGI (reference sequence). The CDR3 has 15 amino acids. The CDR3 is CASSYSPEVSYEQYF. DNA for the CDR3: TGTGCCAGCAGTTACTCTCCTGAGGTCTCCTACGAGCAGTACTTC.

This clonotype was detected only a few times. The chain employs TRBV10-3 and TRBJ1-2, with a tentative D call TRBD1 (6 bases). The germline V gene has CDR1 ENHRY and CDR2 SYGVKD. Trimming pared 4 bases from V and 0 bases from J, leaving 15 bases between. There are 16 residues in the CDR3. The CDR3 DNA follows: TGTGCCATCAGTGGACAGGATGAAATCTCTAACTATGGCTACACCTTC. Its translation: CAISGQDEISNYGYTF.

The chain joins TRBV6-2 or TRBV6-3 to TRBJ2-2; the D is unclear. V was clipped by 5 bases and J by 2 bases, with 9 bases between them. Per germline, CDR1 MNHEY and CDR2 SVGEGT. The CDR3 is 14 amino acids. The DNA of the CDR3 is TGTGCCAGCAGTAGGACCCGTAACACCGGGGAGCTGTTTTTT. Encoded protein: CASSRTRNTGELFF.

The DNA of the CDR3 is TGTGCCAGCAGCCCCCTGGGCGGTAGCTCCTACAATGAGCAGTACTTC. It specifies CASSPLGGSSYNEQYF. This chain links TRBV7-2 with TRBJ2-1; no clear D. TRBJ2-7 matches the DNA end more closely, so the J call is doubtful. Per germline, CDR1 SGHTA and CDR2 FQGNSA. The CDR3 runs to 16 residues.

Turning to this clonotype: Germline is not matched at one junction end, which may reflect a read error. The V call is TRBV4-1, the J call TRBJ2-7; D possibly corresponds to TRBD1 (5 bases). Germline V lookup: CDR1 MGHRA, CDR2 YSYEKL. The CDR3 contains 17 residues. The CDR3 loop is CASSQDPLGVFSYELYF. The CDR3, as DNA: TGCGCCAGCAGCCAAGACCCCCTAGGGGTTTTCTCCTACGAGCTGTACTTC.

CDR3 nucleotides: TGTGCCAGCAGAACCCGGACTAGCGGGTGGAATGAGCAGTTCTTC. Its translation: CASRTRTSGWNEQFF. V usage is TRBV6-5 and J usage is TRBJ2-1, with 11 bases that match TRBD2. In germline, CDR1 is MNHEY, CDR2 SVGAGI. The CDR3 covers 15 residues. The V segment lost 6 bases and the J segment 7 bases; nucleotides outside the gene matches: 8.

The J gene is TRBJ2-7, the V gene TRBV2; 9 bases align to TRBD1. The J call may be incorrect, as the DNA end agrees better with TRBJ2-5. In germline, CDR1 is SNHLY, CDR2 FYNNEI. This CDR3 region has 17 residues. The CDR3 here is CASSDPGQGMSLSTQYF. Written as DNA, the CDR3 is TGTGCCAGCAGTGACCCGGGACAGGGCATGTCGTTGTCGACCCAGTACTTC.

V is TRBV30 and J is TRBJ1-2; D perhaps matches TRBD1 (5 bases). The length of the CDR3 is 14 residues. V was trimmed by 4 bases and J by 0 bases, leaving 12 bases between them. The germline V gene has CDR1 GTSNPN and CDR2 SVGIG (reference sequence). The CDR3 DNA is TGTGCCTGGACCCAGACAGCGACTAACTATGGCTACACCTTC. Residues: CAWTQTATNYGYTF.

V and J are TRBV10-1 and TRBJ2-7, with 8 bases aligning to TRBD2. The CDR3 totals 14 residues. Germline CDR1 reads WNHNN; CDR2 reads SYGVQD (reference sequence). V was pared by 0 bases and J by 2 bases, with 0 bases of the junction left unmatched. CDR3 DNA sequence: TGCGCCAGCAGTGAGTCGACTAGCGCCTACGAGCAGTACTTC. This encodes CASSESTSAYEQYF.

The gene calls are TRBV30 and TRBJ2-2, with D possibly matching TRBD2 (6 bases). Per the germline V gene, CDR1 is GTSNPN and CDR2 is SVGIG (reference sequence). The CDR3 length is 15 residues. V was cut by 1 base and J by 4 bases, with 13 bases left in between. This chain's CDR3 is CAWSEWRAGTGELFF. The CDR3 coding sequence is TGTGCCTGGAGTGAATGGAGGGCCGGCACCGGGGAGCTGTTTTTT.

This clonotype was counted at least ten times. The gene calls are TRBV10-3 and TRBJ1-6, with 9 bases fitting TRBD1. The germline V gene has CDR1 ENHRY and CDR2 SYGVKD. The CDR3 contains 14 residues. J was trimmed by 8 bases and V by 5 bases; bases with no gene match: 4. In DNA form, the CDR3 reads TGTGCCATCAGTTTGACAGGGGGAGATTCACCCCTCCACTTT. This gives the protein CAISLTGGDSPLHF.

Worth noting for this clonotype: A junction end diverges from the germline sequence, so it may reflect a read error. V usage is TRBV30 and J usage is TRBJ2-7; possibly TRBD2 for D (5 bases). Germline V CDR1 and CDR2: GTSNPN, SVGIG (reference sequence). This CDR3 contains 12 residues. This CDR3 reads CAGSMTRGEQYF. The CDR3 DNA sequence: TGTGCCGGGAGTATGACACGGGGCGAGCAGTACTTC.